A single sample gave rise to the 16 T cell receptor beta chains below, sequenced in a study of blood T cells in healthy people across ages. Primed by a sample-barcoded 5' primer and a J-beta primer mix, a second PCR proceeded for about 6 to 12 cycles. Each CDR3 protein gets one entry after TCRdb re-called the 5' RACE reads with MiXCR. The table includes a few hundred thousand distinct CDR3 sequences, about 49% detected once. Sequencing was performed on blood. These receptors originate from a man aged 60-69 years in good health.

The V gene is TRBV4-2, the J gene TRBJ2-1, with D possibly matching TRBD2 (6 bases). The CDR3 runs to 15 residues. CDR1 LGHNA and CDR2 YNFKEQ come from the germline V gene. V was pared by 4 bases and J by 0 bases, with 10 bases between. The CDR3 region has the DNA TGTGCCAGCAGCCGGAGGGTGGGCTCCTACAATGAGCAGTTCTTC. This encodes CASSRRVGSYNEQFF.

The gene calls are TRBV13 and TRBJ2-5; TRBD2 agrees at 8 bases. The end of the DNA aligns better with TRBJ2-7, so the J call may be wrong. This CDR3 contains 14 residues. Germline V gene lookup returns CDR1 PRHDT and CDR2 FYEKMQ (reference sequence). DNA of the CDR3: TGTGCCAGCAGCTTCGGACTAGCCTCATACGAGCAGTACTTC. Its protein product is CASSFGLASYEQYF.

Of note for this clonotype: A much larger clone lies one base from this, so it may be a read error. V gene TRBV6-2 or TRBV6-3 combines with J gene TRBJ2-5; the match to TRBD2 covers 9 bases. CDR1 and CDR2 (germline): MNHEY, SVGEGT. The CDR3 has 15 residues. Trimming cost V 6 bases and J 11 bases; bases outside gene matches: 16. The CDR3 coding sequence is TGTGCCAGCAGACTACTAGCGGGCCTGTACAATGAGCAGTACTTC. Protein: CASRLLAGLYNEQYF.

This clonotype was detected only a few times. The chain recombines TRBV20-1 with TRBJ2-1, with a possible D match to TRBD1 (5 bases). CDR1 DFQATT and CDR2 SNEGSKA come from the germline V gene (reference sequence). CDR3 length equals 15 residues. V lost 5 bases and J 4 bases, leaving 18 bases between the germline ends. The CDR3 DNA is TGCAGTGCTCCCCTTTCTCTGGGGCCGTACAATGAGCAGTTCTTC. It yields the protein CSAPLSLGPYNEQFF.

CDR3 DNA sequence: TGTGCCAGCAGAACCACCGGGCCCCGGGAGACTGAAGCTTTCTTT. It translates to CASRTTGPRETEAFF. This chain connects TRBV11-1 to TRBJ1-1; no reliable D call. Germline V CDR1 and CDR2: SGHAT, FQDESV (reference sequence). V gave up 6 bases and J gave up 5 bases, with 19 bases separating them. The CDR3 spans 15 residues.

This clonotype was seen once. The chain couples TRBV28 to TRBJ1-2; TRBD1 is a possible D gene (6 bases). The CDR3 is 15 residues long. V was pared by 6 bases and J by 0 bases, with 14 bases between. Germline CDR1 is MDHEN and CDR2 is SYDVKM. The CDR3 DNA reads TGTGCCAGCAGCATGGGACACCCAACTAACTATGGCTACACCTTC. It encodes CASSMGHPTNYGYTF.

This clonotype was seen only once. The chain recombines TRBV6-5 with TRBJ2-1; 9 nucleotides line up with TRBD2. The CDR3 totals 15 residues. The ends lost 5 bases at V and 9 bases at J; junction bases unmatched: 11. CDR1 and CDR2 (germline): MNHEY, SVGAGI. CDR3 region: CASSTGTSYGGEQFF. DNA of the CDR3: TGTGCCAGCAGTACCGGGACTAGCTATGGCGGTGAGCAGTTCTTC.

The chain employs TRBV29-1 and TRBJ2-1; D is unresolved. The CDR3 length is 13 residues. Trimming removed 4 bases from V and 3 bases from J, with 10 bases in between. Germline assignment: CDR1 SQVTM and CDR2 ANQGSEA. CDR3 loop: CSVVFRLYNEQFF. The CDR3 DNA follows: TGCAGCGTTGTCTTCCGGCTCTACAATGAGCAGTTCTTC.

The V and J genes are TRBV9 and TRBJ2-1; D may correspond to TRBD1 or TRBD2 (5 bases each). The CDR3 consists of 15 residues. Germline V gene lookup returns CDR1 SGDLS and CDR2 YYNGEE. The V gene lost 4 bases and the J gene lost 9 bases, with 20 bases spanning the gap. CDR3 sequence reads: CASSKEGRAIGEQFF. The DNA of the CDR3 is TGTGCCAGCAGCAAAGAGGGCAGGGCGATCGGTGAGCAGTTCTTC.

The chain uses TRBV7-8 and TRBJ2-1; weak D call: TRBD2 (6 bases). With 5 bases removed from V and 4 bases from J, the gap between germline ends came to 18 bases. The germline CDR1 and CDR2 sequences are SGHVS and FQNEAQ. This CDR3 has 16 amino acids. The CDR3 bases are TGTGCCAGCAGCACCAAAAGGGAGGCAAGATACAATGAGCAGTTCTTC. This translates into CASSTKREARYNEQFF.

This chain links TRBV5-1 with TRBJ2-1, with 8 nucleotides matching TRBD2. This CDR3 comprises 16 residues. Germline values: CDR1 SGHRS, CDR2 YFSETQ. V dropped 4 bases and J dropped 9; count of bases not matched to a gene: 15. CDR3 bases: TGCGCCAGCAGCACTCATGGACGAGCGGGAGAGCCTGAGCAGTTCTTC. Translated: CASSTHGRAGEPEQFF.

CDR3 residues: CASSQDFSGLRNEQFF. Here the CDR3 DNA reads TGCGCCAGCAGCCAAGACTTTAGCGGTTTGAGGAATGAGCAGTTCTTC. The chain has TRBV4-3 and TRBJ2-1; maybe TRBD2 (6 bases). The V end was cut by 0 bases, the J end by 7 bases, with 16 bases between. The CDR3 length is 16 residues. Per the germline V gene, CDR1 is LGHNA and CDR2 is YSLEER.

The sample holds a few counts of this clonotype. The chain uses TRBV5-1 and TRBJ1-5, with 10 bases identical to TRBD1. V lost 4 bases, J lost 5 bases, and 9 bases stayed unmatched. The germline CDR1 and CDR2 sequences are SGHRS and YFSETQ. This CDR3 contains 16 residues. CDR3 sequence: CASSPGQGDSHQPQHF. In DNA, the CDR3 is TGCGCCAGCAGCCCAGGACAGGGGGACAGCCATCAGCCCCAGCATTTT.

The V gene is TRBV12-3 or TRBV12-4, the J gene TRBJ1-2; 7 bases fit TRBD1. This CDR3 region has 11 residues. After removal of 5 bases from V and 8 bases from J, the junction contained 2 bases not matched to a gene. CDR3 protein: CASSHRGGYTF. The CDR3 region has the DNA TGTGCCAGCAGTCACAGGGGCGGCTACACCTTC.

The rearrangement joins TRBV6-2 or TRBV6-3 to TRBJ1-6; D remains unclear. From germline, CDR1 is MNHEY and CDR2 SVGEGT. The CDR3 runs to 12 residues. Trimming took off 8 bases at V and 5 bases at J, with 7 bases between the two ends. CDR3 sequence: CASGLHNSPLHF. The CDR3 DNA reads as TGTGCCAGCGGGTTACATAATTCACCCCTCCACTTT.

This sequence joins TRBV20-1 and TRBJ2-5; unclear D gene. The DNA end favors TRBJ2-7, so the J call may be wrong. Germline V gene sequence: CDR1 DFQATT, CDR2 SNEGSKA (reference sequence). There are 12 residues in the CDR3. The CDR3 sequence is CSALGPSYEQYF. The DNA of the CDR3 is TGCAGTGCTCTAGGACCCTCCTACGAGCAGTACTTC.